This T cell receptor beta chain was captured by sequencing in a study of T cell responses to AZD1222 COVID-19 vaccine. Only one count was recorded for this clone. TCRdb keeps only in-frame clones here, not all; method: immunoSEQ multiplex PCR. The profile covers some 180,000 clones, with around 90% appearing a single time and 3.6% taken by the ten largest. V was shortened by 6 bases and J by 4 bases, with 13 bases between the two germline ends. Germline assignment: CDR1 SGDLS and CDR2 YYNGEE. The CDR3 sequence is 13 residues long. The sequence was collected from an adult who received the MenACWY meningococcal vaccine as a control. This sample comprised peripheral blood, obtained 28 days after the second dose of the MenACWY control vaccine. The chain is built from TRBV9 and TRBJ1-2, with D perhaps matching TRBD1 (5 bases). The CDR3 reads CASTPGGAYGYTF. CDR3 sequence (DNA): TGTGCCAGCACCCCGGGGGGAGCCTATGGCTACACCTTC.